Below are 30 T cell receptor beta chains sequenced from a single sample in a study of blood T cell repertoires in COVID-19. Generated by immunoSEQ multiplex PCR, the TCRdb table keeps only in-frame clones and is missing some. The table records fewer than 85,000 clones, about 86% of them present only once. Sequences were obtained from peripheral blood. The receptors shown here come from a human donor in a cohort sampled during active COVID-19.

The rearrangement uses TRBV3-1 (or the pseudogene TRBV3-2) and TRBJ2-5, with no clear D. Germline V gene lookup returns CDR1 LGHDT and CDR2 YNNKEL (reference sequence). Deletions cut 1 base from V and 1 base from J, with 10 bases between. The CDR3 has 15 amino acids. The CDR3 DNA reads as TGTGCCAGCAGCCAAGGAGTCAGGCTCCAAGAGACCCAGTACTTC. This codes for CASSQGVRLQETQYF.

This sequence joins TRBV3-1 (or the pseudogene TRBV3-2) and TRBJ2-1; 7 bases map to TRBD1. Losses at the gene ends were 7 bases for V and 4 bases for J; bases not matched to a gene: 13. Germline V gene lookup returns CDR1 LGHDT and CDR2 YNNKEL (reference sequence). The CDR3 runs to 16 residues. CDR3 nucleotides: TGTGCCAGCACCGCCAAGGTAGGGGGCTGGTACAATGAGCAGTTCTTC. It specifies CASTAKVGGWYNEQFF.

J is TRBJ2-2 and V is TRBV10-3; a possible D gene is TRBD1 (6 bases). The V gene lost 5 bases and the J gene lost 0 bases, with 7 bases spanning the gap. This CDR3 is built from 14 residues. Per the germline V gene, CDR1 is ENHRY and CDR2 is SYGVKD. Here the CDR3 reads CAISTGSNTGELFF. The CDR3 nucleotides are TGTGCCATCAGTACAGGGTCGAACACCGGGGAGCTGTTTTTT.

This clone appeared a few times. V and J are TRBV11-2 and TRBJ1-2; D call uncertain. The CDR3 length is 12 residues. Germline-derived CDR1 and CDR2 are SGHAT and FQNNGV. The ends were cut back, 1 base at V and 10 bases at J, with 10 bases in the middle. The CDR3 bases are TGTGCCAGCAGCTTAGTTGGGGAGTTCTACACCTTC. Its protein product is CASSLVGEFYTF.

The V call is TRBV6-5, the J call TRBJ1-2, with D tentatively TRBD1 (5 bases). CDR3 size: 15 residues. V was clipped by 6 bases and J by 0 bases, with 14 bases between them. Germline V gives CDR1 MNHEY, CDR2 SVGAGI. CDR3 sequence reads: CASRGGVSTNYGYTF. DNA of the CDR3: TGTGCCAGCAGGGGGGGTGTAAGCACTAACTATGGCTACACCTTC.

The chain has TRBV11-3 and TRBJ1-1; D call uncertain. Between the trimmed V and J ends, which lost 0 bases and 1 base, there was a span of 18 bases. This CDR3 has 18 amino acids. Germline loops: CDR1 SGHNT, CDR2 YENEEA. The CDR3 loop reads CASSLDPLTGLGNTEAFF. In DNA form, the CDR3 reads TGTGCCAGCAGCTTAGATCCCCTGACGGGTCTCGGGAACACTGAAGCTTTCTTT.

The chain carries TRBV4-2 and TRBJ1-2; the D gene is possibly TRBD1 (6 bases). Trimming took 1 base from V and 2 from J, leaving 17 bases between them. The CDR3 extends over 17 amino acids. Germline values: CDR1 LGHNA, CDR2 YNFKEQ. DNA for the CDR3: TGTGCCAGCAGCCAAGCGGGGTCGGGGGGCGAGAACTATGGCTACACCTTC. It translates to CASSQAGSGGENYGYTF.

This chain joins TRBV5-1 and TRBJ2-5; weak D call: TRBD1 (5 bases). Germline-derived CDR1 and CDR2 are SGHRS and YFSETQ. The CDR3 length is 14 residues. Trimming took 3 bases from V and 6 from J, leaving 15 bases between them. The CDR3 DNA is TGCGCCAGCAGCTCCTCAGGGCCCGCAAAGACCCAGTACTTC. Amino acid sequence: CASSSSGPAKTQYF.

Concerning this clone itself: This CDR3 is also generated by other DNA sequences in the sample. V is TRBV7-9 and J is TRBJ1-1; 7 nucleotides match TRBD1. Germline-derived CDR1 and CDR2 are SEHNR and FQNEAQ (reference sequence). The V segment lost 5 bases and the J segment 0 bases; nucleotides outside the gene matches: 3. The CDR3 length is 14 residues. Here the CDR3 reads CASSPGQLNTEAFF. The CDR3 bases are TGTGCCAGCAGCCCGGGACAGCTGAACACTGAAGCTTTCTTT.

This chain joins TRBV6-5 and TRBJ1-5; tentative D call: TRBD1 (6 bases). The germline gives CDR1 MNHEY, CDR2 SVGAGI. V lost 4 bases to trimming and J lost 3 bases, with 10 bases between them. The CDR3 has 14 residues. CDR3 coding DNA: TGTGCCAGCAGTTCAACAGGGACCAATCAGCCCCAGCATTTT. It yields the protein CASSSTGTNQPQHF.

The chain joins TRBV10-3 to TRBJ1-4; D ambiguous. Trimming took off 4 bases at V and 6 bases at J, with 6 bases between the two ends. CDR3 length: 12 amino acids. Per germline, CDR1 ENHRY and CDR2 SYGVKD. The CDR3 region is CAISGADEKLFF. The CDR3 nucleotides read TGTGCCATCAGTGGTGCGGATGAAAAACTGTTTTTT.

The CDR3 is CASSRSPRGSYEQYF. CDR3 bases: TGTGCCAGCAGTCGTTCTCCCAGGGGCTCCTACGAGCAGTACTTC. The chain employs TRBV2 and TRBJ2-7; tentatively, D is TRBD1 (6 bases). The germline V and J ends were trimmed by 5 bases and 0 bases, with 14 bases remaining between them. The germline V gene encodes CDR1 SNHLY and CDR2 FYNNEI. This CDR3 has 15 amino acids.

The V gene is TRBV9, the J gene TRBJ2-5; 7 bases are a match to TRBD1. In germline, CDR1 is SGDLS, CDR2 YYNGEE. This CDR3 has 14 residues. V lost 2 bases and J lost 3; bases outside the gene matches: 4. Here the CDR3 reads CASSVTGTEETQYF. The CDR3 DNA reads as TGTGCCAGCAGCGTTACCGGGACAGAAGAGACCCAGTACTTC.

The chain uses TRBV7-2 and TRBJ1-2; TRBD1 agrees at 10 bases. The CDR3 sequence is 16 residues long. Germline CDR1 is SGHTA and CDR2 is FQGNSA. V lost 3 bases and J lost 4; bases outside the gene matches: 8. In DNA form, the CDR3 reads TGTGCCAGCAGCTTCGACAGGGGGCTCGGTAGCTATGGCTACACCTTC. It is translated as CASSFDRGLGSYGYTF.

V is TRBV4-1 and J is TRBJ1-2; D call uncertain. Germline V gene lookup returns CDR1 MGHRA and CDR2 YSYEKL. V was shortened by 0 bases and J by 7 bases, with 15 bases between the two germline ends. The CDR3 has 15 residues. In nucleotides, the CDR3 is TGCGCCAGCAGCCAAGATGAAGCCGCCTCAACTGGCTACACCTTC. Translated, it gives CASSQDEAASTGYTF.

The rearrangement uses TRBV27 and TRBJ1-4, with 7 bases lining up with TRBD1. Germline lookup yields CDR1 MNHEY and CDR2 SMNVEV (reference sequence). CDR3 length: 16 amino acids. J lost 8 bases, V lost 2 bases, and 11 bases had no gene match. CDR3 loop: CASSLRSDRAYEKLFF. CDR3 DNA sequence: TGTGCCAGCAGTTTAAGGTCCGACAGGGCCTACGAAAAACTGTTTTTT.

CDR3 nucleotides: TGTGCCAGCAGCCCCCTCCGACAGAGGAACACCGGGGAGCTGTTTTTT. Translated, it gives CASSPLRQRNTGELFF. The rearrangement joins TRBV5-6 to TRBJ2-2, with a weak D call TRBD1 (5 bases). Between the trimmed V and J ends, which lost 4 bases and 1 base, there was a span of 14 bases. The CDR3 length is 16 residues. Germline CDR1 and CDR2: SGHDT and YYEEEE.

The rearrangement uses TRBV7-3 and TRBJ2-5; 8 positions agree with TRBD1. The CDR3 sequence is 13 residues long. CDR1 and CDR2 from the germline V gene are SGHTA and FQGTGA. Trimming took 1 base from V and 5 from J; bases not matched to a gene: 0. The CDR3 loop is CASSLNRGETQYF. The CDR3 coding sequence is TGTGCCAGCAGCTTAAACAGGGGGGAGACCCAGTACTTC. Full variable domain (remainder filled in from reference TRBV7-3 and TRBJ2-5): GAGVSQTPSNKVTEKGKYVELRCDPISGHTALYWYRQSLGQGPEFLIYFQGTGAADDSGLPNDRFFAVRPEGSVSTLKIQRTERGDSAVYLCASSLNRGETQYFGPGTRLLVL.

This chain links TRBV28 with TRBJ1-5; D unresolved. This CDR3 is 12 amino acids long. The V end lost 4 bases, the J end lost 5 bases, and 6 bases lay between the germline ends. CDR1 MDHEN and CDR2 SYDVKM come from the germline V gene. CDR3 bases: TGTGCCAGCAGTTACGGAGATCAGCCCCAGCATTTT. It is translated as CASSYGDQPQHF.

The chain is built from TRBV6-5 and TRBJ1-6; D is ambiguous. The V and J ends lost 11 bases and 10 bases respectively, with 18 bases between them. In germline, CDR1 is MNHEY, CDR2 SVGAGI. CDR3 length: 13 residues. CDR3 protein: CAGQIQADSPLHF. CDR3 bases: TGTGCCGGCCAAATCCAGGCCGACTCACCCCTCCACTTT.

The chain carries TRBV4-3 and TRBJ2-3; TRBD1 might be the D (6 bases). Germline assignment: CDR1 LGHNA and CDR2 YSLEER. Trimming stripped 0 bases from V and 3 bases from J, with 13 bases between. This CDR3 comprises 16 residues. The CDR3 DNA reads TGCGCCAGCAGCCAAGACTTTGGGGGCTGGACAGATACGCAGTATTTT. The encoded protein is CASSQDFGGWTDTQYF.

V gene TRBV7-2 combines with J gene TRBJ1-2; D not certain. The CDR3 runs to 17 residues. Germline V gene sequence: CDR1 SGHTA, CDR2 FQGNSA. The ends were cut back, 0 bases at V and 7 bases at J, with 21 bases in the middle. Written as DNA, the CDR3 is TGTGCCAGCAGCTTAGCCCGGGCGGGAAACTTTGCGGCTGGCTACACCTTC. This sequence encodes CASSLARAGNFAAGYTF.

V is TRBV28 and J is TRBJ2-3; maybe TRBD2 (6 bases). V was clipped by 2 bases and J by 9 bases, with 18 bases between them. This CDR3 comprises 15 residues. Per germline, CDR1 MDHEN and CDR2 SYDVKM. The CDR3 nucleotides are TGTGCCAGCAGTTTACTTGGGCCCCGGGCGGGGACGCAGTATTTT. This codes for CASSLLGPRAGTQYF. Full variable domain (rest looked up from reference TRBV28 and TRBJ2-3): DVKVTQSSRYLVKRTGEKVFLECVQDMDHENMFWYRQDPGLGLRLIYFSYDVKMKEKGDIPEGYSVSREKKERFSLILESASTNQTSMYLCASSLLGPRAGTQYFGPGTRLTVL.

The V gene is TRBV18, the J gene TRBJ2-7; TRBD1 matches 7 bases. After removal of 4 bases from V and 3 bases from J, the junction contained 3 bases not matched to a gene. The CDR3 is 13 residues long. Germline lookup yields CDR1 KGHSH and CDR2 LQKENI. CDR3 in amino acids: CASSLGGDYEQYF. The CDR3 region has the DNA TGTGCCAGCTCACTAGGGGGCGACTACGAGCAGTACTTC.

The CDR3, as DNA: TGTGCCAGCAGTCCGCCCCGGACAGGCACTAATGAAAAACTGTTTTTT. Its translation is CASSPPRTGTNEKLFF. This chain connects TRBV27 to TRBJ1-4, with 7 bases fitting TRBD1. CDR3 length: 16 amino acids. V trimming: 5 bases; J trimming: 2 bases; junction bases outside the gene matches: 8. CDR1 is MNHEY, CDR2 SMNVEV, per germline (reference sequence).

V and J are TRBV24-1 and TRBJ2-1, with D tentatively TRBD2 (7 bases). Germline values: CDR1 KGHDR, CDR2 SFDVKD. Trimming removed 9 bases at V and 6 bases at J, with 20 bases between. The CDR3 totals 15 residues. In DNA, the CDR3 is TGTGCCACCTCCAGGGGTGCGGGGGCCTCCAATGAGCAGTTCTTC. Translation: CATSRGAGASNEQFF.

V and J are TRBV7-9 and TRBJ2-7; TRBD2 matches at 10 bases. The J segment lost 0 bases and the V segment lost 1 base, leaving 3 bases of the junction unmatched. Looked up from germline, CDR1 is SEHNR and CDR2 is FQNEAQ (reference sequence). The CDR3 runs 16 residues. CDR3 protein: CASSLVLAGDSYEQYF. In DNA form, the CDR3 reads TGTGCCAGCAGCTTAGTTCTAGCGGGGGACTCCTACGAGCAGTACTTC.

This clone was seen only once. The genes are TRBV6-1 and TRBJ2-7; D unresolved. The V end was cut by 1 base, the J end by 0 bases, with 10 bases between. The CDR3 covers 15 residues. The germline gives CDR1 MNHNS, CDR2 SASEGT. The CDR3 region is CASSEGPGGSYEQYF. The DNA of the CDR3 is TGTGCCAGCAGTGAAGGGCCCGGCGGCTCCTACGAGCAGTACTTC.

The chain employs TRBV9 and TRBJ2-7; weak D call: TRBD2 (6 bases). Germline CDR1 SGDLS, CDR2 YYNGEE. The CDR3 is made up of 14 amino acids. The V end lost 3 bases, the J end lost 7 bases, and 17 bases lay between the germline ends. The CDR3 bases are TGTGCCAGCAGCGCGAGGGACTGGGGTGGTGAGCAGTACTTC. Protein: CASSARDWGGEQYF.

The chain combines TRBV4-3 with TRBJ2-1; the match to TRBD2 covers 10 bases. J lost 3 bases, V lost 1 base, and 3 bases had no gene match. The germline CDR1 and CDR2 sequences are LGHNA and YSLEER. CDR3 length: 16 amino acids. CDR3 sequence (DNA): TGCGCCAGCAGCCAAGGAGCGGGGGGGAACTACAATGAGCAGTTCTTC. It codes for CASSQGAGGNYNEQFF.